This TCR beta chain was sequenced in a study of T cells in Graves' hyperthyroidism and ophthalmopathy. Study results and limitations: Ophthalmopathy was told apart from stable hyperthyroidism by a 13 V-J model.

This clonotype was seen at least ten times. Its antigen is still unknown. There were TCR beta CDR3 regions amplified from RNA transcripts. The TCR CDR3 was amplified in a first-round RT-PCR using the HTBI primer set. TCRdb itself ran the multiplex PCR reads through MiXCR, one entry per CDR3 protein. The data contain hundreds of thousands of distinct CDR3 sequences, over 11% of them singletons. V was clipped by 8 bases and J by 8 bases; unmatched bases: 6. Germline assignment: CDR1 SEHNR and CDR2 FQNEAQ (reference sequence). The CDR3 sequence is 13 residues long. Graves' hyperthyroidism without ophthalmopathy progression within 18 months was termed stable. PBMCs were obtained from roughly 10 ml fresh peripheral blood.

This receptor was identified in a woman aged 25-40 years with Graves' hyperthyroidism. Sequencing was performed on blood. The rearrangement uses TRBV7-9 and TRBJ2-1, with TRBD2 matching 10 bases. This chain's CDR3 is CASEREGRDEQFF. CDR3 DNA sequence: TGTGCCAGCGAGCGGGAGGGCCGGGATGAGCAGTTCTTC.